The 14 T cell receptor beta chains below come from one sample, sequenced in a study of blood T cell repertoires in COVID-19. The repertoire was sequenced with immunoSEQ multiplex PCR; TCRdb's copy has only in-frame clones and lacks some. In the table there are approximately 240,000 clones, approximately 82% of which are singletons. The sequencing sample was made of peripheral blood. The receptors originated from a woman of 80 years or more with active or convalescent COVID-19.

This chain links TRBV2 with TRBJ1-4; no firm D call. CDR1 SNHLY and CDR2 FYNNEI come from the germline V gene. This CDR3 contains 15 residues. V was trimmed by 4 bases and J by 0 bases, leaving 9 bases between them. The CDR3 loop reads CASSGRVATNEKLFF. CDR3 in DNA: TGTGCCAGCAGTGGGAGAGTTGCAACTAATGAAAAACTGTTTTTT.

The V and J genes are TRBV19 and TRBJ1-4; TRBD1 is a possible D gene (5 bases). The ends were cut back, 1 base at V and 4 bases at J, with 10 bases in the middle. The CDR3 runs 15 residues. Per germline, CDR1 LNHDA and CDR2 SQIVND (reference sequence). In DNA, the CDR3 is TGTGCCAGTAGTATAGGTAAAGGGGATAATGAAAAACTGTTTTTT. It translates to CASSIGKGDNEKLFF.

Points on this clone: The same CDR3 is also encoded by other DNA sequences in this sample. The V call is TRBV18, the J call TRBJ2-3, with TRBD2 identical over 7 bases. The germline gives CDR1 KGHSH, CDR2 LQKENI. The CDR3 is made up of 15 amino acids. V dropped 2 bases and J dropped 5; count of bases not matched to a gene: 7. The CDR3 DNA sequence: TGTGCCAGCTCACCAGGGACTGGCGGGAGAGATACGCAGTATTTT. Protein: CASSPGTGGRDTQYF. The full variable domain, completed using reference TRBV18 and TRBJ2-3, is NAGVMQNPRHLVRRRGQEARLRCSPMKGHSHVYWYRQLPEEGLKFMVYLQKENIIDESGMPKERFSAEFPKEGPSILRIQQVVRGDSAAYFCASSPGTGGRDTQYFGPGTRLTVL.

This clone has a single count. Here the CDR3 DNA reads TGTGCCAGCTCCCCATCAGTTGGACAGGGATTCGGCAATGAGCAGTTCTTC. It translates to CASSPSVGQGFGNEQFF. The chain employs TRBV18 and TRBJ2-1, with 8 bases matching TRBD1. The V gene end was trimmed by 6 bases and the J gene end by 6 bases; junction bases not matched to a gene: 16. The CDR3 sequence is 17 residues long. Germline CDR1 is KGHSH and CDR2 is LQKENI.

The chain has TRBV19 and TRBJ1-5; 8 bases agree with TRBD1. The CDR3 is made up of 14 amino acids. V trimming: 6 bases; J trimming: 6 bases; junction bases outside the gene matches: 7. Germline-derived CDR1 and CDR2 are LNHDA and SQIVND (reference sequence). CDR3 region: CASSGQGGGQPQHF. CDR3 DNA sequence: TGTGCCAGTAGCGGACAGGGTGGGGGTCAGCCCCAGCATTTT.

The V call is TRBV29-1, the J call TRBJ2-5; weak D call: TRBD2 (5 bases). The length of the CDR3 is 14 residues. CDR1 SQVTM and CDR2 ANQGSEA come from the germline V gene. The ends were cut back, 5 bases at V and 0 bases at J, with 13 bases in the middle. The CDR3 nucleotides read TGCAGCGTTTTGGGTATGAGGGACCAAGAGACCCAGTACTTC. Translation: CSVLGMRDQETQYF.

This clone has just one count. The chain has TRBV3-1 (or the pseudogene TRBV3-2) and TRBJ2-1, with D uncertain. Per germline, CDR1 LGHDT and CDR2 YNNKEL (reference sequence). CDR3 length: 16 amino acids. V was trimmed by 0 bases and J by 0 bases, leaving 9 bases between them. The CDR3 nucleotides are TGTGCCAGCAGCCAAGATATACAGTTCTCCTACAATGAGCAGTTCTTC. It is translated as CASSQDIQFSYNEQFF.

The CDR3 DNA is TGTGCCAGCACCCCGGGACAGGGTGTTAGCTACACCTTC. Translated, it gives CASTPGQGVSYTF. The chain couples TRBV6-1 to TRBJ1-2; 9 nucleotides match TRBD1. Germline values: CDR1 MNHNS, CDR2 SASEGT. V dropped 7 bases and J dropped 9; count of bases not matched to a gene: 9. This CDR3 contains 13 residues.

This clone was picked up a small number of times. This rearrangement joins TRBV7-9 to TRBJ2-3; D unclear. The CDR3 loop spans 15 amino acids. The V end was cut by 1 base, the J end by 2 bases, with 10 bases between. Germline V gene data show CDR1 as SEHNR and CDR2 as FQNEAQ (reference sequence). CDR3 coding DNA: TGTGCCAGCAGCTTAGACATAGGAGCCACAGATACGCAGTATTTT. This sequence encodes CASSLDIGATDTQYF.

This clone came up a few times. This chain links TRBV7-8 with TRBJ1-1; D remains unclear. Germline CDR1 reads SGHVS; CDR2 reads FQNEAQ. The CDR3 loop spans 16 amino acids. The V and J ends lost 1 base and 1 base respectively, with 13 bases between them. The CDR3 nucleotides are TGTGCCAGCAGCTTAGGCGAGGGTCTAGCGAACACTGAAGCTTTCTTT. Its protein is CASSLGEGLANTEAFF.

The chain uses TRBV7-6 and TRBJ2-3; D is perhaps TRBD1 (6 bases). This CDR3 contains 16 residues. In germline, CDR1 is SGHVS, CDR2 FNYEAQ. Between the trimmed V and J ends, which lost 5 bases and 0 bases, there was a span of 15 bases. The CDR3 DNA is TGTGCCAGCAGCCCTATTCTGACAGGCAGCACAGATACGCAGTATTTT. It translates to CASSPILTGSTDTQYF.

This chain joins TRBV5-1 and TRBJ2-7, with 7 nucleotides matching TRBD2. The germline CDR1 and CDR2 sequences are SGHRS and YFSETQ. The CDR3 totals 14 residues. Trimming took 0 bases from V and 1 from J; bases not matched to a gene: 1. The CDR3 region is CASSLGGGSYEQYF. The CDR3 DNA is TGCGCCAGCAGCTTGGGGGGAGGGTCCTACGAGCAGTACTTC. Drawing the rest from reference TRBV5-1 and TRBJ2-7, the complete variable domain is KAGVTQTPRYLIKTRGQQVTLSCSPISGHRSVSWYQQTPGQGLQFLFEYFSETQRNKGNFPGRFSGRQFSNSRSEMNVSTLELGDSALYLCASSLGGGSYEQYFGPGTRLTVT.

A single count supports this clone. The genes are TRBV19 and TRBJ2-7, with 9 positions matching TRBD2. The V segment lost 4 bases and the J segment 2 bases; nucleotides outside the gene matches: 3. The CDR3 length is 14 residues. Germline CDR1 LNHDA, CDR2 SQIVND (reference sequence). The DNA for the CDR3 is TGTGCCAGTAGTAAAGGCGGGGGGGCCTACGAGCAGTACTTC. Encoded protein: CASSKGGGAYEQYF.

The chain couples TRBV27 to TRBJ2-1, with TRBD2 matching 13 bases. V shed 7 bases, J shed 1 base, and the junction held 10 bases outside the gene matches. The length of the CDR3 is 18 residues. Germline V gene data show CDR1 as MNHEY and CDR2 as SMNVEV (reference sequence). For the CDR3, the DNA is TGTGCCAGCACCTCCGGGACTAGCGGGATCAGGTCCTACAATGAGCAGTTCTTC. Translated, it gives CASTSGTSGIRSYNEQFF.